Sequencing of this T cell receptor beta chain was carried out in a study of shared T cell receptors in the human thymus. The CDR3 loop spans 14 amino acids. Germline loops: CDR1 MDHEN, CDR2 SYDVKM. The V end lost 11 bases, the J end lost 0 bases, and 14 bases lay between the germline ends. Method: immunoSEQ multiplex PCR; TCRdb's copy keeps in-frame clones and lacks some. Among hundreds of thousands of clones listed, around 87% were seen once. The sample was also reused in another study, on human thymus T cells. That source notes: Thymus tissue was removed during corrective cardiac surgery. As related research reported, thymic repertoires overlapped highly among unrelated individuals.

This sequence joins TRBV28 and TRBJ1-5; D remains ambiguous. This TCR was sampled from a boy under two years old with a congenital heart defect. Material: thymocytes. The CDR3 is CAGEAVYSNQPQHF. In DNA form, the CDR3 reads TGTGCCGGAGAGGCCGTTTATAGCAATCAGCCCCAGCATTTT.